Included here is one T cell receptor beta chain sequence, with context. V was cut by 3 bases and J by 0 bases, with 12 bases left in between. Germline V gene sequence: CDR1 MNHNS, CDR2 SASEGT. The CDR3 runs 15 residues. The sample is drawn from a study of T cell changes during pregnancy in multiple sclerosis. Sequencing used immunoSEQ multiplex PCR; TCRdb keeps in-frame clones, though not all of them. The sample has about 36,000 clones; about 89% are singletons. Sample: CD8+ T cells from peripheral blood mononuclear cells, taken in the third trimester of pregnancy. This chain connects TRBV6-1 to TRBJ2-7, with D perhaps TRBD1 (6 bases). The TCR sequence derives from a female donor with multiple sclerosis, enrolled in a pregnancy study. The CDR3 coding sequence is TGTGCCAGCAGTGACAGACAGGCGATCTCCTACGAGCAGTACTTC. This encodes CASSDRQAISYEQYF.